The entry below describes one TCR beta chain. Patients in Seattle were enrolled during active infection, then followed longitudinally. Original handling: The authors estimated nucleated cell counts from reference gene primer amplification. The method was immunoSEQ multiplex PCR; TCRdb's version includes in-frame clones alone and lacks a portion of them. V, J and clone size are those of that table, while D and trimming were read from the DNA. The sample lists tens of thousands of clones, approximately 77% occurring once. Germline CDR1 SEHNR, CDR2 FQNEAQ (reference sequence). Trimming took 5 bases from V and 3 from J, leaving 24 bases between them. The CDR3 length is 18 residues. The source of the sample is a study of blood T cell repertoires in COVID-19. About the study: Samples taken during acute and convalescent COVID-19 were collected in the United States, Italy and Spain. Sample material is recorded as cDNA or gDNA derived from T cells, B-cell-depleted T cells, or PBMCs.

Specimen: peripheral blood. This receptor was identified in a man between 65 and 85 years old with COVID-19, enrolled during active disease. The V and J genes are TRBV7-9 and TRBJ2-3, with D perhaps TRBD2 (5 bases). The CDR3 DNA follows: TGTGCCAGCAGCACCCTGCCAAGTATGGGAGCAGTAACAGATACGCAGTATTTT. It yields the protein CASSTLPSMGAVTDTQYF.